These 18 T cell receptor beta chains share one sample of origin, sequenced in a study of cytomegalovirus exposure and HLA in healthy donors. The PCR employed 60 Vbeta primers together with 13 Jbeta primers. Clones were read by immunoSEQ multiplex PCR, and TCRdb kept only the in-frame ones, dropping some. The table has 150,000 to 200,000 clones, 84% seen once. The specimen was PBMCs. These receptors were collected from a boy aged 5-17 years in good health and CMV-seronegative.

CDR3 nucleotides: TGTGCCAGCAGCGCCTCACAGGTCCGCTCTGGAAACACCATATATTTT. Residues: CASSASQVRSGNTIYF. This sequence joins TRBV7-9 and TRBJ1-3, with D possibly being TRBD1 (5 bases). CDR1 is SEHNR and CDR2 is FQNEAQ in the germline V gene (reference sequence). Trimming took 5 bases from V and 0 from J, leaving 14 bases between them. This CDR3 has 16 amino acids.

Only one count was recorded for this clone. This sample also contains other DNA sequences that code for the same CDR3. The chain uses TRBV30 and TRBJ2-7, with D perhaps TRBD2 (5 bases). The CDR3 spans 12 residues. Trimming shortened V by 2 bases and J by 4 bases, and 9 bases separated the two germline ends. The germline V gene has CDR1 GTSNPN and CDR2 SVGIG (reference sequence). In nucleotides, the CDR3 is TGTGCCTGGAGTCCAGGCGGGTACGAGCAGTACTTC. This translates into CAWSPGGYEQYF.

This chain connects TRBV7-3 to TRBJ1-1; 9 positions agree with TRBD1. Germline V gene lookup returns CDR1 SGHTA and CDR2 FQGTGA. The CDR3 totals 15 residues. The V and J ends lost 1 base and 5 bases, in that order; junction bases with no gene match: 5. The CDR3 DNA reads TGTGCCAGCAGCTTAAAGGGGACAGGGCGGACTGAAGCTTTCTTT. It specifies CASSLKGTGRTEAFF.

V gene TRBV5-4 combines with J gene TRBJ2-7, with D possibly being TRBD2 (5 bases). Trimming stripped 1 base from V and 4 bases from J, with 12 bases between. Germline lookup yields CDR1 SGHNT and CDR2 YYREEE (reference sequence). The length of the CDR3 is 14 residues. This CDR3 is CASSLPGDRYEQYF. The CDR3 bases are TGTGCCAGCAGCTTGCCCGGGGATCGGTACGAGCAGTACTTC.

V is TRBV7-6 and J is TRBJ2-5; TRBD1 matches at 9 bases. The end of the DNA aligns better with TRBJ2-7, so the J call may be wrong. Germline V gene sequence: CDR1 SGHVS, CDR2 FNYEAQ. The CDR3 sequence is 15 residues long. In nucleotides, the CDR3 is TGTGCCAGCAGCCCAGAACAGGGGGCTCGTTACGAGCAGTACTTC. This codes for CASSPEQGARYEQYF.

This clone was picked up a small number of times. V and J are TRBV6-5 and TRBJ2-7, with 8 nucleotides matching TRBD1. With 0 bases clipped from V and 7 bases from J, the junction kept 8 bases outside the gene matches. Germline values: CDR1 MNHEY, CDR2 SVGAGI. The CDR3 loop spans 15 amino acids. The chain's CDR3 is CASSYSSQGAREQYF. The CDR3 nucleotides read TGTGCCAGCAGTTACTCTTCGCAGGGGGCGAGGGAGCAGTACTTC.

The CDR3 loop is CASSTSGSGVDEQFF. The CDR3 coding sequence is TGTGCCAGTAGTACTTCGGGTAGCGGGGTCGATGAGCAGTTCTTC. This chain connects TRBV19 to TRBJ2-1; 8 nucleotides match TRBD2. In germline, CDR1 is LNHDA, CDR2 SQIVND (reference sequence). Trimming removed 4 bases from V and 8 bases from J; junction bases left unmatched: 10. This CDR3 comprises 15 residues.

V is TRBV5-1 and J is TRBJ2-6; D uncertain. V was clipped by 1 base and J by 4 bases, with 9 bases between them. The CDR3 runs 15 residues. CDR1 SGHRS and CDR2 YFSETQ come from the germline V gene. The CDR3, as DNA: TGCGCCAGCAGCTTGACCGGGTCCGGGGCCAACGTCCTGACTTTC. Translating gives CASSLTGSGANVLTF.

The CDR3 bases are TGTGCCAGCAGTTTATATCTCTCCTACGAGCAGTACTTC. This encodes CASSLYLSYEQYF. This rearrangement joins TRBV27 to TRBJ2-7; D remains ambiguous. The CDR3 contains 13 residues. CDR1 and CDR2 (germline): MNHEY, SMNVEV (reference sequence). V lost 1 base, J lost 0 bases, and 4 bases lay in between.

The chain is built from TRBV4-1 and TRBJ1-5; tentatively, D is TRBD1 (6 bases). This CDR3 contains 16 residues. The V gene's germline CDR1 is MGHRA and CDR2 YSYEKL. V shed 1 base and J shed 7 bases, with 17 bases lying between them. The CDR3 DNA follows: TGCGCCAGCAGCCAAGTCCAGGGGATCCCGGGACAGCCCCAGCATTTT. Its protein product is CASSQVQGIPGQPQHF.

The chain employs TRBV6-5 and TRBJ2-7, with 7 bases that match TRBD1. The CDR3 spans 14 residues. Germline V gene lookup returns CDR1 MNHEY and CDR2 SVGAGI. The V gene end was trimmed by 6 bases and the J gene end by 0 bases; junction bases not matched to a gene: 5. CDR3 protein: CASRGDSSSYEQYF. The CDR3 DNA reads as TGTGCCAGCAGAGGGGACAGTAGCTCCTACGAGCAGTACTTC.

This clone has only one observation. The V gene is TRBV5-1, the J gene TRBJ1-1; 10 nucleotides agree with TRBD1. V lost 2 bases, J lost 1 base, and 8 bases stayed unmatched. The CDR3 spans 17 residues. CDR1 SGHRS and CDR2 YFSETQ come from the germline V gene. In DNA, the CDR3 is TGCGCCAGCAGCTTACCCGGGACAGGGGTCTCGAACACTGAAGCTTTCTTT. It encodes CASSLPGTGVSNTEAFF.

The chain carries TRBV6-5 and TRBJ2-5; D uncertain. CDR3 length: 11 residues. Germline CDR1 MNHEY, CDR2 SVGAGI. Trimming removed 0 bases from V and 7 bases from J, with 3 bases in between. CDR3 sequence: CASSYSRTQYF. CDR3 DNA: TGTGCCAGCAGTTACTCCCGGACCCAGTACTTC.

This chain links TRBV12-5 with TRBJ1-1; TRBD1 might be the D (5 bases). The V end was cut by 7 bases, the J end by 4 bases, with 19 bases between. The germline gives CDR1 LGHNT, CDR2 FRNRAP. There are 15 residues in the CDR3. Written as DNA, the CDR3 is TGTGCTAGTGCCCGGGGGAGGGCGGCGGGCACTGAAGCTTTCTTT. It yields the protein CASARGRAAGTEAFF.

The chain combines TRBV27 with TRBJ2-5, with TRBD1 identical over 9 bases. Germline CDR1 is MNHEY and CDR2 is SMNVEV (reference sequence). The V gene end was trimmed by 6 bases and the J gene end by 5 bases; junction bases not matched to a gene: 7. The CDR3 spans 14 residues. CDR3 coding DNA: TGTGCCAGCAGAAGACAGGGGGGGATTGAGACCCAGTACTTC. This encodes CASRRQGGIETQYF.

The chain carries TRBV6-1 and TRBJ2-7; 8 positions agree with TRBD1. Germline CDR1 is MNHNS and CDR2 is SASEGT. V trimming: 2 bases; J trimming: 3 bases; junction bases outside the gene matches: 6. The CDR3 totals 15 residues. CDR3 sequence reads: CASSESWTGLYEQYF. The CDR3 DNA reads TGTGCCAGCAGTGAATCCTGGACAGGGCTCTACGAGCAGTACTTC.

The rearrangement joins TRBV19 to TRBJ1-2; 7 bases match TRBD1. V was pared by 5 bases and J by 5 bases, with 11 bases of the junction left unmatched. This CDR3 spans 15 amino acids. Germline values: CDR1 LNHDA, CDR2 SQIVND (reference sequence). The CDR3 DNA reads as TGTGCCAGTAGTGCCCAACCCGGGACAGCGTATGGCTACACCTTC. Translated: CASSAQPGTAYGYTF.

The chain employs TRBV6-1 and TRBJ1-2, with D maybe TRBD1 (6 bases). Trimming removed 8 bases at V and 2 bases at J, with 18 bases between. Germline values: CDR1 MNHNS, CDR2 SASEGT. CDR3 length equals 15 residues. The DNA for the CDR3 is TGTGCCAGCCCAACGGGCAGGGGTCCCAACTATGGCTACACCTTC. It is translated as CASPTGRGPNYGYTF.